The 2 T cell receptor beta chains listed next were all sequenced from one sample in a study of chemoradiotherapy in HPV16-positive cancers. This table comes from immunoSEQ multiplex PCR, and its TCRdb copy is limited to in-frame clones, with some not included. The data contain 13,000 or so clones, just under 70% of them singletons. The specimen was collected from a patient who underwent chemoradiotherapy. The receptors here all came from a human donor with HPV-associated anogenital cancer.

The chain uses TRBV5-4 and TRBJ2-3; the match to TRBD2 covers 9 bases. V dropped 4 bases and J dropped 6; count of bases not matched to a gene: 9. Germline V CDR1 and CDR2: SGHNT, YYREEE (reference sequence). CDR3 length: 15 residues. As DNA, the CDR3 is TGTGCCAGCAGCCCCGAAGGGCGGGGGGGCGATACGCAGTATTTT. Protein sequence: CASSPEGRGGDTQYF.

The chain links TRBV5-1 to TRBJ2-1; 7 nucleotides match TRBD1. Unmatched junction bases numbered 11, after V lost 4 bases and J lost 10 bases. The germline CDR1 and CDR2 sequences are SGHRS and YFSETQ. This CDR3 region has 14 residues. CDR3 in amino acids: CASSIFDRAGEQFF. As DNA, the CDR3 is TGCGCCAGCAGCATCTTTGACAGGGCAGGGGAGCAGTTCTTC.